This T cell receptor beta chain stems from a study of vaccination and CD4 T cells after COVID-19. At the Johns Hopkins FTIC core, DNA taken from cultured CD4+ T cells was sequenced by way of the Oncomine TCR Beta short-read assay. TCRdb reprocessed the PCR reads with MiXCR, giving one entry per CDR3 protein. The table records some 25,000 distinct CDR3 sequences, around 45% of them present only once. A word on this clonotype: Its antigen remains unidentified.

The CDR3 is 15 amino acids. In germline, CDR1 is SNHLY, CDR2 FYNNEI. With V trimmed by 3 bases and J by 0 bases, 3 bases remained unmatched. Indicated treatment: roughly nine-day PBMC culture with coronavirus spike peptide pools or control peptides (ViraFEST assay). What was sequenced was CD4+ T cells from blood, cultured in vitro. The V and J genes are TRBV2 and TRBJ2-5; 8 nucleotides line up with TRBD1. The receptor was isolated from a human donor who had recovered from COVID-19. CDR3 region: CASSEGTGHQETQYF. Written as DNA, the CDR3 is TGTGCCAGCAGTGAGGGGACAGGCCACCAAGAGACCCAGTACTTC.